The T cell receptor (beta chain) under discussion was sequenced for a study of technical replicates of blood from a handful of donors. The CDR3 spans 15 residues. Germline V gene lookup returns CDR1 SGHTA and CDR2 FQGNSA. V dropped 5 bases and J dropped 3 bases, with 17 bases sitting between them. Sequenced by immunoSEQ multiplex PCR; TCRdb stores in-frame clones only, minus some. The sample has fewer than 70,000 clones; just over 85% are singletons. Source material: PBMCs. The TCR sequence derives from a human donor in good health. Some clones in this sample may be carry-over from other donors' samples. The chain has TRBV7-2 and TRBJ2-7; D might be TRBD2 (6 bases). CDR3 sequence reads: CASSPLATGVYEQYF. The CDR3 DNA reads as TGTGCCAGCAGCCCCTTGGCGACGGGAGTCTACGAGCAGTACTTC. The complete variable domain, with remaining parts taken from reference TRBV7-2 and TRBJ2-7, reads GAGVSQSPSNKVTEKGKDVELRCDPISGHTALYWYRQSLGQGLEFLIYFQGNSAPDKSGLPSDRFSAERTGGSVSTLTIQRTQQEDSAVYLCASSPLATGVYEQYFGPGTRLTVT.